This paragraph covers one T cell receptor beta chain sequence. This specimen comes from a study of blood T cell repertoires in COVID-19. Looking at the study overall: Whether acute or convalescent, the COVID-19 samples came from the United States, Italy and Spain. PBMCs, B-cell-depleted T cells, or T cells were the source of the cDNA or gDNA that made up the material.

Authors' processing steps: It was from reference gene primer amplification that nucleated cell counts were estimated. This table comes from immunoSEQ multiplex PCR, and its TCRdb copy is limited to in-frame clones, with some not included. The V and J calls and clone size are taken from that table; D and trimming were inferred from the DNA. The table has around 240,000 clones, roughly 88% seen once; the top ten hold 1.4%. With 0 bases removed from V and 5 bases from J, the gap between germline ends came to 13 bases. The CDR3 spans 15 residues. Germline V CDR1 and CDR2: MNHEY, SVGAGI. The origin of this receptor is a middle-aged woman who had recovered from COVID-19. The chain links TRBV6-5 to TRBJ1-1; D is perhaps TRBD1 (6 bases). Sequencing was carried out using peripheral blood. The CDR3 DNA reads TGTGCCAGCAGTTACTCGGCAGGGGTTAGGACTGAAGCTTTCTTT. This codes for CASSYSAGVRTEAFF.